The 2 T cell receptor beta chains reported below all come from one sample, sequenced in a study of T-cell reconstitution after alpha-beta-depleted transplantation in children. Preparation of the TCRbeta library involved a method that used unique molecular identifiers. Using its own MiXCR run on the PCR reads, TCRdb lists one record per CDR3 protein. Of roughly 200,000 distinct CDR3 sequences listed, 7% to 9% are singletons. The sample here was PBMCs, mostly from graft donor cells, taken 360 days after TCRalphabeta/CD19-depleted stem cell transplant. Source of these receptors: a male patient under 10 years old who had a stem cell transplant for acute myeloid leukemia, so the T cells may come from the graft donor.

The sample holds many counts of this clonotype. V usage is TRBV12-3 or TRBV12-4 and J usage is TRBJ1-5; D is ambiguous. CDR3 length equals 12 residues. Trimming shortened V by 3 bases and J by 6 bases, and 6 bases separated the two germline ends. DNA for the CDR3: TGTGCCAGCAGTTTGGGAGTTCAGCCCCAGCATTTT. Translating it yields CASSLGVQPQHF.

This clonotype showed up many times. V is TRBV10-3 and J is TRBJ1-6; the D is unclear. CDR3 length: 14 residues. Trimming removed 4 bases at V and 6 bases at J, with 10 bases between. CDR1 is ENHRY and CDR2 is SYGVKD in the germline V gene. Written as DNA, the CDR3 is TGTGCCATCAGTGCGGAGACACCTAATTCACCCCTCCACTTT. Translated, it gives CAISAETPNSPLHF.